This TCR beta chain was profiled in a study of Graves' ophthalmopathy and Graves' hyperthyroidism. V shed 5 bases and J 0 bases; nucleotides not matched to a gene: 10. This CDR3 comprises 18 residues. Germline CDR1 and CDR2: SNHLY and FYNNEI. PBMCs were isolated by Ficoll-Paque density gradient centrifugation, using about 10 ml of fresh peripheral blood as the starting material. Concerning this clonotype itself: What it binds is not known.

Whole-study findings and limits: Blood shared most expanded thyroid clonotypes above 0.001 frequency.

RNA transcripts yielded amplified TCR beta CDR3 regions. The workflow started with a first-round RT-PCR run with HTBI primers and then moved on to a second-round multiplex PCR. MiXCR, applied by TCRdb to the multiplex PCR reads, yields one record per CDR3 protein. The sample has approximately 700,000 distinct CDR3 sequences, 35% to 50% seen once. The clonotype originates from an adult man with Graves' ophthalmopathy. Sequencing used peripheral blood. The chain has TRBV2 and TRBJ1-5, with 10 bases matching TRBD1. This chain's CDR3 is CASSYGQGGSYSNQPQHF. The DNA for the CDR3 is TGTGCCAGCAGTTACGGACAGGGGGGAAGTTATAGCAATCAGCCCCAGCATTTT.